This TCR beta chain was sequenced for a study of STAT5B mutations in CD4+ large granular lymphocyte leukemia. The data were produced by immunoSEQ multiplex PCR, yet TCRdb's version contains in-frame clones alone and is incomplete. The sample shows around 38,000 clones, roughly nine tenths of them seen only once. Points on this clone: Its antigen is currently unknown.

Overall study results and limits: No patients shared main leukemic clonotypes, though around 25% appeared at low frequency elsewhere.

The V and J ends lost 4 bases and 3 bases, in that order; junction bases with no gene match: 7. Germline CDR1 and CDR2: LNHDA and SQIVND (reference sequence). The CDR3 loop spans 16 amino acids. Sample: CD4+ T cells from blood buffy coats. This clonotype was obtained from a human donor in good health. This rearrangement joins TRBV19 to TRBJ2-1; 9 bases match TRBD2. Here the CDR3 reads CASSKRLAESYNEQFF. The CDR3 coding sequence is TGTGCCAGTAGTAAACGACTAGCGGAGAGCTACAATGAGCAGTTCTTC. Complete variable domain (other parts from reference TRBV19 and TRBJ2-1): DGGITQSPKYLFRKEGQNVTLSCEQNLNHDAMYWYRQDPGQGLRLIYYSQIVNDFQKGDIAEGYSVSREKKESFPLTVTSAQKNPTAFYLCASSKRLAESYNEQFFGPGTRLTVL.